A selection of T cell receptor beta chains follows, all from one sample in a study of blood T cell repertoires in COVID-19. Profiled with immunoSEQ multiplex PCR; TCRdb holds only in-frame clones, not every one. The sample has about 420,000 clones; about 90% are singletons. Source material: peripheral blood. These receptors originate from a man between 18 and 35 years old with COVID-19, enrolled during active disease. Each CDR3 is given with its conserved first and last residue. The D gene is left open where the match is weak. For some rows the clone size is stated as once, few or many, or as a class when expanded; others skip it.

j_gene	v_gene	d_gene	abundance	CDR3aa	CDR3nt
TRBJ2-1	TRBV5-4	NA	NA	CASSFPRKGLNEQFF	TGTGCCAGCAGCTTCCCCAGGAAGGGGCTCAATGAGCAGTTCTTC
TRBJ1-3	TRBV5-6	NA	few	CASSFSGAGNTIYF	TGTGCCAGCAGCTTTTCAGGGGCTGGAAACACCATATATTTT
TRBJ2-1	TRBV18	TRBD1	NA	CASSPLGQGSYNEQFF	TGTGCCAGCTCACCTTTGGGACAGGGCTCCTACAATGAGCAGTTCTTC
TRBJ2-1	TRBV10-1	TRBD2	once	CASSGPTSGSNEQFF	TGCGCCAGCAGTGGGCCGACTAGCGGGAGTAATGAGCAGTTCTTC
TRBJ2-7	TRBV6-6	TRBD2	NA	CASSYSAGTYEQYF	TGTGCCAGCAGTTACTCAGCGGGAACCTACGAGCAGTACTTC
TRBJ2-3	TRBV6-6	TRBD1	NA	CASRRTGSPDTQYF	TGTGCCAGCAGACGGACAGGGAGTCCAGATACGCAGTATTTT
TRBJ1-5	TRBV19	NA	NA	CASKSGGNQPQHF	TGTGCCAGTAAATCAGGGGGCAATCAGCCCCAGCATTTT
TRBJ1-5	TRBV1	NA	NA	CTSSQGGGYNQPQHF	TGCACCAGCAGCCAAGGGGGGGGATACAATCAGCCCCAGCATTTT
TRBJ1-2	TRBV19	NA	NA	CASSRTENYGYTF	TGTGCCAGTAGCCGGACAGAGAACTATGGCTACACCTTC
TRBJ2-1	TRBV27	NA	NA	CASTAEGGNEQFF	TGTGCCAGCACGGCTGAAGGGGGAAATGAGCAGTTCTTC
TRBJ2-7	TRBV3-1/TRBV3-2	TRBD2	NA	CASSHQRGARYEQYF	TGTGCCAGCAGCCACCAGCGGGGGGCCAGGTACGAGCAGTACTTC
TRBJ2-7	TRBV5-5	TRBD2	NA	CASSLRPGTSGDEQYF	TGTGCCAGCAGCTTGCGCCCCGGGACTAGCGGTGACGAGCAGTACTTC
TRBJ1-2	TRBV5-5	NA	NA	CASSTDYGYTF	TGTGCCAGCAGTACGGACTATGGCTACACCTTC
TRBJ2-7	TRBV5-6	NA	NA	CASSLGHPGEQYF	TGTGCCAGCAGCCTCGGACACCCCGGGGAGCAGTACTTC
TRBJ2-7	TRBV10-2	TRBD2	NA	CASSGTSSYEQYF	TGCGCCAGCAGCGGGACTAGCTCCTACGAGCAGTACTTC
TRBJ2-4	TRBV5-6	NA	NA	CASSLGTGLAKNIQYF	TGTGCCAGCAGCTTGGGAACAGGGCTGGCCAAAAACATTCAGTACTTC
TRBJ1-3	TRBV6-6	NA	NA	CASSRTNRGNTIYF	TGTGCCAGCAGCCGAACGAACAGGGGAAACACCATATATTTT
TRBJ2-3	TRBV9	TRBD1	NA	CASSRGQGQYF	TGTGCCAGCAGCAGGGGGCAGGGTCAGTATTTT
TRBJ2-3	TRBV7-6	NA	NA	CASSRDRLTDTQYF	TGTGCCAGCAGCCGAGACAGGCTCACAGATACGCAGTATTTT
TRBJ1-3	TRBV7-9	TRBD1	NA	CASRSGQGAGTIYF	TGTGCCAGCAGGAGCGGACAGGGGGCCGGGACCATATATTTT
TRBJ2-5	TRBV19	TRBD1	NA	CASSTDRGLETQYF	TGTGCCAGTAGTACGGACAGGGGGCTGGAGACCCAGTACTTC
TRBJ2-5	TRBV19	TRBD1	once	CASSPRDRGLQETQYF	TGTGCCAGTAGTCCCAGGGACAGGGGGCTACAAGAGACCCAGTACTTC
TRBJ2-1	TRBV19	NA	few	CASTDSVNSYNEQFF	TGTGCCAGTACCGACAGTGTTAACTCCTACAATGAGCAGTTCTTC
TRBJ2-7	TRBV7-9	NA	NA	CASSGRVNYEQYF	TGTGCCAGCAGCGGGCGGGTTAACTACGAGCAGTACTTC
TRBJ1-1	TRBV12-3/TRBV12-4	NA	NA	CAEGGANEAFF	TGTGCCGAAGGAGGGGCCAATGAAGCTTTCTTT
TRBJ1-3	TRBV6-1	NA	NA	CASSEMSSGNTIYF	TGTGCCAGCAGTGAAATGAGTTCTGGAAACACCATATATTTT
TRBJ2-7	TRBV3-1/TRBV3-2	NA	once	CASSQLGGGKPDEQYF	TGTGCCAGCAGCCAACTGGGAGGCGGGAAGCCCGACGAGCAGTACTTC
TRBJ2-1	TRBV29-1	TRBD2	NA	CSVENLAGGSYNEQFF	TGCAGCGTTGAAAATCTAGCGGGAGGCTCCTACAATGAGCAGTTCTTC
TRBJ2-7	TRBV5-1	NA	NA	CASSLAGIRDKTYEQYF	TGCGCCAGCAGCTTGGCAGGGATCAGGGATAAAACCTACGAGCAGTACTTC
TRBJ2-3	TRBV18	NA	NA	CASSPSSDSTDTQYF	TGTGCCAGCTCACCTTCTAGCGATAGCACAGATACGCAGTATTTT
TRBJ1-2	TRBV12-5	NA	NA	CASGLVGRGPTNYGYTF	TGTGCTAGTGGTTTGGTTGGCAGGGGACCCACTAACTATGGCTACACCTTC
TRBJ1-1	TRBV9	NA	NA	CASSVTGNPEAFF	TGTGCCAGCAGCGTAACAGGGAACCCTGAAGCTTTCTTT
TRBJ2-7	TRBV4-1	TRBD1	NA	CASSHRDSNYEQYF	TGCGCCAGCAGCCACCGGGACAGTAACTACGAGCAGTACTTC
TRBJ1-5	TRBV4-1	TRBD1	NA	CASSQGLQGNVQPQHF	TGCGCCAGCAGCCAAGGCCTACAGGGGAACGTTCAGCCCCAGCATTTT
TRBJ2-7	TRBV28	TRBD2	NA	CASSLIAGDEQYF	TGTGCCAGCAGTTTAATAGCGGGCGACGAGCAGTACTTC
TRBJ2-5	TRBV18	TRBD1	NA	CASSPGQNEETQYF	TGTGCCAGCTCACCGGGACAGAATGAAGAGACCCAGTACTTC
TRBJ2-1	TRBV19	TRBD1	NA	CASSRDRDNEQFF	TGTGCCAGTAGTAGGGACAGAGACAATGAGCAGTTCTTC
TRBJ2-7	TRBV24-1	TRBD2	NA	CATSEGGSYEQYF	TGTGCCACCAGTGAGGGGGGGTCCTACGAGCAGTACTTC
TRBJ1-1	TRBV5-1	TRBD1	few	CASNPGGGTEAFF	TGCGCCAGCAACCCAGGGGGCGGAACTGAAGCTTTCTTT
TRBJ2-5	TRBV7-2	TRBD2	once	CASSLGPAGGPGTQYF	TGTGCCAGCAGCTTAGGTCCAGCGGGGGGGCCGGGGACCCAGTACTTC
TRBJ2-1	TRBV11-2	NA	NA	CASSLNNEQFF	TGTGCCAGCAGCCTTAACAATGAGCAGTTCTTC
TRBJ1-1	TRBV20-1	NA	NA	CSFDSNTEAFF	TGCAGTTTCGACTCGAACACTGAAGCTTTCTTT
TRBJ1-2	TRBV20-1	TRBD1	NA	CSASQQGTLGGGYTF	TGCAGTGCTAGTCAACAGGGGACATTAGGGGGTGGCTACACCTTC
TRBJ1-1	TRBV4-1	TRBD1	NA	CASSSPGQGVTEAFF	TGCGCCAGCAGCTCACCGGGACAGGGTGTCACTGAAGCTTTCTTT
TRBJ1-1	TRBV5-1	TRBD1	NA	CASSAGLGTGGNTEAFF	TGCGCCAGCAGCGCGGGACTAGGGACAGGGGGCAACACTGAAGCTTTCTTT
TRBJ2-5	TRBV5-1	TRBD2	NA	CASSNRGGEYF	TGCGCCAGCAGCAACCGGGGAGGGGAGTACTTC
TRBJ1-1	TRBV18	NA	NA	CASPSDTGDTEAFF	TGTGCCAGCCCATCGGACACGGGAGACACTGAAGCTTTCTTT
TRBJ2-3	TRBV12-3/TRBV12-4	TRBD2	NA	CASSFGGARQYF	TGTGCCAGCAGCTTCGGGGGGGCCAGGCAGTATTTT
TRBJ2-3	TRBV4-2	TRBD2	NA	CASSQVSGGSYSTDTQYF	TGTGCCAGCAGCCAAGTGAGCGGGGGGTCATATAGCACAGATACGCAGTATTTT
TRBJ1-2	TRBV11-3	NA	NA	CASSTTENYGYTF	TGTGCCAGCAGCACGACAGAAAACTATGGCTACACCTTC
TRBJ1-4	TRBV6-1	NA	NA	CASSERGINEKLFF	TGTGCCAGCAGTGAAAGGGGGATCAATGAAAAACTGTTTTTT
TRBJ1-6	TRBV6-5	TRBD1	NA	CASSRGQGGSPLHF	TGTGCCAGCAGCCGAGGACAGGGTGGTTCACCCCTCCACTTT
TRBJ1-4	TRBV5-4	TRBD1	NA	CASSPGQSNEKLFF	TGTGCCAGCAGCCCGGGACAGAGTAATGAAAAACTGTTTTTT
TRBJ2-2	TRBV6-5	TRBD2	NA	CASRNPSGSSGELFF	TGTGCCAGCCGAAATCCAAGCGGGAGTTCCGGGGAGCTGTTTTTT
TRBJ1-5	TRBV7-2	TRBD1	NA	CASSFTGAGQPQHF	TGTGCCAGCAGCTTTACAGGGGCAGGGCAGCCCCAGCATTTT
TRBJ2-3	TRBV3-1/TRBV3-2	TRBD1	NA	CASSHSGTGWGTQYF	TGTGCCAGCAGCCATTCCGGGACAGGGTGGGGTACGCAGTATTTT
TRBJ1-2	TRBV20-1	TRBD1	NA	CSARGQYGYTF	TGCAGTGCTAGGGGACAGTATGGCTACACCTTC